This T cell receptor beta chain was observed in a study of blood T cell repertoires in COVID-19. Study-wide context: Sources were T cells, B-cell-depleted T cells, or PBMCs; the material itself was cDNA or gDNA.

There are 15 residues in the CDR3. The J segment lost 3 bases and the V segment lost 3 bases, leaving 4 bases of the junction unmatched. Germline CDR1 SNHLY, CDR2 FYNNEI. Assay: immunoSEQ multiplex PCR; the TCRdb copy retains only in-frame clones and omits some. The sample has 350,000 to 550,000 clones, approximately 90% seen once. Everyone who took part was 18 to 89 years old, and they came from about 25 US areas. Donors were grouped by their self-reported clinical history. Donors in Cohort 3 who had recovered were those with two negative PCRs, healthcare professional clearance, or resolution of their symptoms.

The sequenced material came from PBMCs or T cells enriched from blood (not recorded which). This receptor was taken from a man aged 30 to 39 who had recovered from COVID-19. The rearrangement joins TRBV2 to TRBJ2-2, with 7 bases fitting TRBD2. CDR3 bases: TGTGCCAGCAGTGATCCGGGGAGGGACACCGGGGAGCTGTTTTTT. Translating it yields CASSDPGRDTGELFF.